The 19 T cell receptor beta chains in this list originate from one sample, sequenced in a study of shared clonotypes between healthy human individuals (dated by TCRdb to between 2020 and 2021). Libraries were constructed by the immunoSEQ multiplex PCR assay. Drawn from immuneACCESS, this table holds only the in-frame rearrangements with V and J called that TCRdb kept. Clones are partly lost; checked studies trace under half to an unresolved V gene and leave the rest unexplained. This sample is represented by about 560,000 clones; 70% to 80% of them were singletons. The top ten clones comprise about 11% of the sample. The sequencing sample was made of PBMCs. The receptor source for this set is a woman between 40 and 55 years old in good health. Some clones in this sample may be carry-over from other donors' samples.

The V gene is TRBV2, the J gene TRBJ2-7, with TRBD1 identical over 7 bases. The V segment lost 6 bases and the J segment 3 bases; nucleotides outside the gene matches: 14. Germline loops: CDR1 SNHLY, CDR2 FYNNEI. This CDR3 is built from 16 residues. DNA of the CDR3: TGTGCCAGCAGGAGGGGGCTAAGCGGAGTCAACTACGAGCAGTACTTC. It specifies CASRRGLSGVNYEQYF.

The J gene is TRBJ2-5, the V gene TRBV18; no definite D call. Trimming shortened V by 2 bases and J by 0 bases, and 10 bases separated the two germline ends. Germline CDR1 is KGHSH and CDR2 is LQKENI. CDR3 length equals 15 residues. This chain's CDR3 is CASSPTLSYQETQYF. CDR3 nucleotides: TGTGCCAGCTCACCAACTTTGTCGTACCAAGAGACCCAGTACTTC.

At least ten counts were recorded for this clone. The J gene is TRBJ2-2, the V gene TRBV6-4; D is perhaps TRBD1 (5 bases). CDR1 and CDR2 (germline): MRHNA, SNTAGT. The CDR3 sequence is 18 residues long. Deletions cut 0 bases from V and 3 bases from J, with 17 bases between. The CDR3 sequence: CASSDSISQGSHTGELFF. The CDR3 coding sequence is TGTGCCAGCAGTGACTCGATCAGCCAGGGTAGCCACACCGGGGAGCTGTTTTTT.

This chain links TRBV7-2 with TRBJ2-1, with 8 bases identical to TRBD2. This CDR3 is 16 amino acids long. Germline CDR1 and CDR2: SGHTA and FQGNSA. V dropped 2 bases and J dropped 6; count of bases not matched to a gene: 9. This CDR3 reads CASSLKPSGGGNEQFF. In nucleotides, the CDR3 is TGTGCCAGCAGCTTAAAACCAAGCGGGGGTGGCAATGAGCAGTTCTTC. Combining the CDR3 with reference TRBV7-2 and TRBJ2-1 gives the whole variable domain GAGVSQSPSNKVTEKGKDVELRCDPISGHTALYWYRQSLGQGLEFLIYFQGNSAPDKSGLPSDRFSAERTGGSVSTLTIQRTQQEDSAVYLCASSLKPSGGGNEQFFGPGTRLTVL.

The genes are TRBV4-1 and TRBJ2-7, with 9 bases that match TRBD1. CDR1 and CDR2 from the germline V gene are MGHRA and YSYEKL. This CDR3 region has 17 residues. Trimming took 2 bases from V and 2 from J; bases not matched to a gene: 10. DNA for the CDR3: TGCGCCAGCAGCCAACAAGAGAGGACAGGGGTCACCTACGAGCAGTACTTC. Translation: CASSQQERTGVTYEQYF.

This chain joins TRBV10-3 and TRBJ1-4, with TRBD1 matching 7 bases. Unmatched junction bases numbered 8, after V lost 10 bases and J lost 3 bases. The length of the CDR3 is 14 residues. CDR1 is ENHRY, CDR2 SYGVKD, per germline. The CDR3 loop reads CATSRDSPNEKLFF. CDR3 DNA sequence: TGTGCCACCTCCCGGGACAGCCCTAATGAAAAACTGTTTTTT.

This clone was observed a single time. At the DNA level, this CDR3 is encoded by other sequences in the same sample as well. This rearrangement joins TRBV7-3 to TRBJ2-2; D ambiguous. Trimming pared 3 bases from V and 0 bases from J, leaving 5 bases between. From germline, CDR1 is SGHTA and CDR2 FQGTGA. The length of the CDR3 is 14 residues. DNA of the CDR3: TGTGCCAGCAGCTTTCTCGCGAACACCGGGGAGCTGTTTTTT. It is translated as CASSFLANTGELFF.

V gene TRBV7-9 combines with J gene TRBJ2-7; TRBD2 matches at 8 bases. The CDR3 length is 14 residues. The V and J ends lost 2 bases and 4 bases, in that order; junction bases with no gene match: 4. Germline-derived CDR1 and CDR2 are SEHNR and FQNEAQ (reference sequence). CDR3 DNA: TGTGCCAGCAGCTTAACTAGCGGAGCGTACGAGCAGTACTTC. Translation: CASSLTSGAYEQYF.

V is TRBV4-3 and J is TRBJ1-2, with 10 bases aligning to TRBD1. Germline CDR1 reads LGHNA; CDR2 reads YSLEER. The CDR3 covers 14 residues. Trimming at V came to 2 bases and at J to 4 bases, leaving 1 base not matched to a gene. The CDR3 sequence is CASSQRTGGYGYTF. The CDR3 DNA reads TGCGCCAGCAGCCAAAGGACAGGGGGCTATGGCTACACCTTC.

The V gene is TRBV5-4, the J gene TRBJ1-1; 8 bases fit TRBD1. The CDR3 consists of 14 residues. Germline CDR1 is SGHNT and CDR2 is YYREEE (reference sequence). Trimming cost V 4 bases and J 9 bases; bases outside gene matches: 11. This chain's CDR3 is CASSEGQVRVQAFF. As DNA, the CDR3 is TGTGCCAGCAGCGAGGGACAGGTTCGGGTGCAAGCTTTCTTT.

V is TRBV10-1 and J is TRBJ2-3; D unclear. The CDR3 is made up of 12 amino acids. Germline-derived CDR1 and CDR2 are WNHNN and SYGVQD (reference sequence). Trimming removed 5 bases from V and 2 bases from J, with 5 bases in between. CDR3 nucleotides: TGCGCCAGCAGTCAGAACACAGATACGCAGTATTTT. Amino acid sequence: CASSQNTDTQYF.

The V call is TRBV23-1, the J call TRBJ2-7, with 11 bases that match TRBD2. TRBV23-1 is designated an ORF whose function remains uncertain. The CDR3 is made up of 17 amino acids. The V segment lost 3 bases and the J segment 2 bases; nucleotides outside the gene matches: 9. In DNA, the CDR3 is TGCGCCAGCAGTCATCTCCGGACTAGCGGGCGCCCCTACGAGCAGTACTTC. Translation: CASSHLRTSGRPYEQYF.

The chain has TRBV28 and TRBJ2-6; 8 bases agree with TRBD1. Germline CDR1 and CDR2: MDHEN and SYDVKM. The CDR3 consists of 17 residues. The V gene end was trimmed by 6 bases and the J gene end by 2 bases; junction bases not matched to a gene: 9. The CDR3 reads CASSPTGVWPGANVLTF. In DNA, the CDR3 is TGTGCCAGCAGCCCGACAGGGGTTTGGCCTGGGGCCAACGTCCTGACTTTC.

This clone has at least ten counts. The V and J genes are TRBV19 and TRBJ2-2, with unresolved D. This CDR3 spans 15 amino acids. Germline CDR1 reads LNHDA; CDR2 reads SQIVND (reference sequence). The V end was cut by 2 bases, the J end by 2 bases, with 9 bases between. The DNA for the CDR3 is TGTGCCAGTAGTATACTGCCGGATAACACCGGGGAGCTGTTTTTT. It translates to CASSILPDNTGELFF.

V is TRBV5-4 and J is TRBJ1-5; no clear D gene. The germline V gene encodes CDR1 SGHNT and CDR2 YYREEE (reference sequence). Trimming removed 4 bases at V and 6 bases at J, with 11 bases between. CDR3 length: 13 residues. CDR3 sequence reads: CASSPFPGQPQHF. The DNA for the CDR3 is TGTGCCAGCAGCCCTTTCCCCGGTCAGCCCCAGCATTTT.

The rearrangement joins TRBV30 to TRBJ2-7, with 7 bases lining up with TRBD2. The CDR3 has 16 residues. Germline V CDR1 and CDR2: GTSNPN, SVGIG (reference sequence). The junction had 19 bases not matched to a gene; V was cut back by 7 bases and J by 4 bases. The CDR3 DNA sequence: TGTGCCTTAAGTACCACCCGGCTAGCGGATTTTTACGAGCAGTACTTC. Its translation is CALSTTRLADFYEQYF.

V and J are TRBV7-2 and TRBJ2-7, with D possibly matching TRBD1 (6 bases). Germline loops: CDR1 SGHTA, CDR2 FQGNSA. The CDR3 extends over 14 amino acids. V was cut by 4 bases and J by 7 bases, with 17 bases left in between. The CDR3 loop reads CASSSQGQLGEQYF. The CDR3 coding sequence is TGTGCCAGCAGCTCGCAGGGACAACTTGGGGAGCAGTACTTC.

The chain employs TRBV4-2 and TRBJ1-5; 7 bases are shared with TRBD1. Germline V CDR1 and CDR2: LGHNA, YNFKEQ. This CDR3 is built from 13 residues. Unmatched junction bases numbered 3, after V lost 4 bases and J lost 6 bases. As DNA, the CDR3 is TGTGCCAGCAGCCCAGAGGGGGCTCAGCCCCAGCATTTT. Its translation: CASSPEGAQPQHF.

The chain uses TRBV7-2 and TRBJ1-3; D is possibly TRBD1 (5 bases). This CDR3 has 15 amino acids. CDR1 is SGHTA, CDR2 FQGNSA, per germline. Trimming left V 2 bases short and J 4 bases short, with 12 bases between. Written as DNA, the CDR3 is TGTGCCAGCAGCTTAACCAGGGTAACCGGAAACACCATATATTTT. This codes for CASSLTRVTGNTIYF.